Sequencing of this T cell receptor (beta chain) was carried out in a study of CD8 T cells in ankylosing spondylitis. Study results and caveats: Significant enrichment of disease-linked clones was reported in matched ankylosing spondylitis synovial fluid. Peripheral blood samples showed relatively rare disease-linked clones, and these clones were CD8+. Typical of ankylosing spondylitis blood, it appeared, was a TCR beta motif of eight highly homologous variants.

Libraries of TCR beta came from quantitative 5'-RACE with molecular barcodes. TCRdb redid the calling of the 5' RACE reads with MiXCR, one entry per CDR3 protein. The profile shows a few hundred thousand distinct CDR3 sequences, roughly a tenth of them singletons. V shed 4 bases and J shed 2 bases, with 15 bases lying between them. The CDR3 is 16 amino acids. In germline, CDR1 is SGDLS, CDR2 YYNGEE. Notes on this clonotype: The target antigen is unknown.

The sequenced sample consisted of blood, either unsorted or a sorted T cell fraction (not recorded which). This TCR was recovered from a male donor with ankylosing spondylitis or in good health (not recorded which). The chain employs TRBV9 and TRBJ2-2; D perhaps matches TRBD1 (6 bases). The CDR3 bases are TGTGCCAGCAGCCCCCGGGACATAAGTAACACCGGGGAGCTGTTTTTT. Translating gives CASSPRDISNTGELFF.